This section outlines one T cell receptor (beta chain) sequence together with its context. The data stem from a study of neoadjuvant anti-PD-1 for oral cavity cancer. These oral cavity squamous cell carcinomas were HPV-negative and locally advanced. Germline V gene data show CDR1 as SNHLY and CDR2 as FYNNEI. J lost 3 bases, V lost 6 bases, and 4 bases had no gene match. This CDR3 spans 14 amino acids. The data were produced by immunoSEQ multiplex PCR, yet TCRdb's version contains in-frame clones alone and is incomplete. This table holds about 72,000 clones, about 83% found once. The sequencing used PBMCs, collected before nivolumab (anti-PD-1) treatment. The chain joins TRBV2 to TRBJ2-7, with 11 positions matching TRBD2. This sequence was found in a person between 40 and 85 years old with oral cavity squamous cell carcinoma. The CDR3 protein is CASRLAGEYYEQYF. CDR3 nucleotide sequence: TGTGCCAGCAGACTAGCGGGAGAATACTACGAGCAGTACTTC.